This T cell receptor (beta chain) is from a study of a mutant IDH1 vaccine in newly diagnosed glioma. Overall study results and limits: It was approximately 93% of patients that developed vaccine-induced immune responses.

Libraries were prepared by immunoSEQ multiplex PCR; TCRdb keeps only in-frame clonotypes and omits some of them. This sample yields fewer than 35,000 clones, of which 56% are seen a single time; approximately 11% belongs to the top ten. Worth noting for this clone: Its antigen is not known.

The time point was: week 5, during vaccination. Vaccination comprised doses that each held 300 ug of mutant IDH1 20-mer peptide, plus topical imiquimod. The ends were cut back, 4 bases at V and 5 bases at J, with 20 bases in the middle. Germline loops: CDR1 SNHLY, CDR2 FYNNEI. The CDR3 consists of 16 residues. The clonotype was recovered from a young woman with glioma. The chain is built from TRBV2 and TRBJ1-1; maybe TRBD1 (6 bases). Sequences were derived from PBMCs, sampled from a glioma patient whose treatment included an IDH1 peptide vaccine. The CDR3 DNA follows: TGTGCCAGCAGTGCAGGGGCCGACCGGTCTGGGACTGAAGCTTTCTTT. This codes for CASSAGADRSGTEAFF.